This T cell receptor (beta chain) derives from a study of T cell clones after liver transplantation. Overall study context: Post-transplant blood was tracked for graft-donor-reactive T cell clones identified in a pre-transplant mixed lymphocyte reaction. Three of eight recipients were HCV-positive; others had non-autoimmune, non-viral indications.

With respect to this clone: The antigen remains undetermined.

This CDR3 contains 15 residues. The junction had 6 bases not matched to a gene; V was cut back by 7 bases and J by 0 bases. Germline assignment: CDR1 MGHDK and CDR2 SYGVNS. Study-wide points: Circulating graft-donor-reactive CD4 TCRbeta sequences fell significantly post-transplant in 5 of 8 subjects. Compared with third party-reactive sequences, donor-reactive ones declined more, independent of withdrawal success.

Generated by immunoSEQ multiplex PCR, the TCRdb table keeps only in-frame clones and is missing some. Altogether roughly 100,000 clones are present, 80% to 90% being singletons, with the ten largest covering approximately 2.8%. This chain connects TRBV25-1 to TRBJ1-1, with 9 positions matching TRBD1. The sequence was obtained from a human patient who received a liver transplant. Some of the T cells might come from the graft donor. This sample comprised CD4+ T cells from blood, obtained approximately 50 months after liver transplant. In DNA form, the CDR3 reads TGTGCCAGCAAACAGGGGGCTACCATGAACACTGAAGCTTTCTTT. It is translated as CASKQGATMNTEAFF.